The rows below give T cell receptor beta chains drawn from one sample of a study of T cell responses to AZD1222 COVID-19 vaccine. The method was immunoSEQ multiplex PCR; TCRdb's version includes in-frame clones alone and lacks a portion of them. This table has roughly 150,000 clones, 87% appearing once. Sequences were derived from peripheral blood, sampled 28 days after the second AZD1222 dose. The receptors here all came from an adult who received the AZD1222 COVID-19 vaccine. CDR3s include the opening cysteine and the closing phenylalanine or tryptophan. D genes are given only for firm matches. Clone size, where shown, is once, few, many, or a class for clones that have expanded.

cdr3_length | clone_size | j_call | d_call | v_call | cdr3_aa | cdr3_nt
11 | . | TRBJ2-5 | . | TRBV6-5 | CASLGRETQYF | TGTGCCAGCTTAGGACGGGAGACCCAGTACTTC
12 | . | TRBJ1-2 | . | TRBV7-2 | CASSLLDYGYTF | TGTGCCAGCAGTCTATTGGACTATGGCTACACCTTC
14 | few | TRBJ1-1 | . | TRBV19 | CASSPPTWGTEAFF | TGTGCCAGTAGTCCCCCGACCTGGGGCACTGAAGCTTTCTTT
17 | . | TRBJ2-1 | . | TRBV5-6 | CASSFLRGNPSFNEQFF | TGTGCCAGCAGCTTTCTTCGCGGGAACCCTTCCTTCAATGAGCAGTTCTTC
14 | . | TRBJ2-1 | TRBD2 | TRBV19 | CASSPGGPYNEQFF | TGTGCCAGTAGTCCGGGAGGACCTTACAATGAGCAGTTCTTC
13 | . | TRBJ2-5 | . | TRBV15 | CATSRFEVETQYF | TGTGCCACCAGCAGATTCGAGGTGGAGACCCAGTACTTC
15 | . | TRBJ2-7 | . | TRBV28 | CASSPSGLAKSEQYF | TGTGCCAGCAGTCCGTCTGGGCTAGCGAAGAGCGAGCAGTACTTC
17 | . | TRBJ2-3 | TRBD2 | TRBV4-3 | CASSPLGTSIRADTQYF | TGCGCCAGCAGCCCACTCGGGACTAGCATCAGAGCGGATACGCAGTATTTT
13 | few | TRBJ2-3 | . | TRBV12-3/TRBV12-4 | CASSLDGADTQYF | TGTGCCAGCAGTTTAGATGGAGCAGATACGCAGTATTTT
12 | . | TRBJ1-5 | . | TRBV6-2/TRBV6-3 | CASSRYNQPQHF | TGTGCCAGCAGTCGATATAATCAGCCCCAGCATTTT
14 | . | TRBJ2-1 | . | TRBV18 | CASSPTGVDNEQFF | TGTGCCAGCTCACCAACGGGTGTGGACAATGAGCAGTTCTTC
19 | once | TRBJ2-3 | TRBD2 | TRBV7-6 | CASSLLAGGRVLSTDTQYF | TGTGCCAGCAGCCTATTAGCGGGAGGCCGCGTCCTGAGCACAGATACGCAGTATTTT
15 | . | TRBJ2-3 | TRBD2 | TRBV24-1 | CATSDSGGRPDTQYF | TGTGCCACCAGTGATTCGGGGGGGCGGCCAGATACGCAGTATTTT
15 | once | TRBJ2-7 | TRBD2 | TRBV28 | CASSSISGAGVEQYF | TGTGCCAGCAGTTCCATTAGCGGGGCAGGAGTGGAGCAGTACTTC
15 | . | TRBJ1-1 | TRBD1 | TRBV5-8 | CASSFTGTGPDRAFF | TGTGCCAGCAGCTTCACCGGGACAGGGCCGGATAGGGCTTTCTTT
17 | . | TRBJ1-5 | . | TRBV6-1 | CASSERWDGRSNQPQHF | TGTGCCAGCAGTGAAAGGTGGGACGGCAGGAGCAATCAGCCCCAGCATTTT
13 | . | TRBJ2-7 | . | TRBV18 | CASSPPTRGEQYF | TGTGCCAGCTCACCCCCAACTAGGGGCGAGCAGTACTTC
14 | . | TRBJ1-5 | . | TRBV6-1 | CASSEARANQPQHF | TGTGCCAGCAGTGAAGCCAGGGCCAATCAGCCCCAGCATTTT